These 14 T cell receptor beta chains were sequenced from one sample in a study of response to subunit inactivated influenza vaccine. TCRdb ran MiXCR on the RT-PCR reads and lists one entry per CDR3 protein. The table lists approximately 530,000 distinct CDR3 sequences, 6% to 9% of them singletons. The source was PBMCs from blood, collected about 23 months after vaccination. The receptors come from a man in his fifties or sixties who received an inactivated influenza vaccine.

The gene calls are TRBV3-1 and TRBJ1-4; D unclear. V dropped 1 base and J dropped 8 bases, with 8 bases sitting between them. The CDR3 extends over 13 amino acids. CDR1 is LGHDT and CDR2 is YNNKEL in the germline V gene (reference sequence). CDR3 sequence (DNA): TGTGCCAGCAGCCAAGGTAACCGCGAAAAACTGTTTTTT. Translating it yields CASSQGNREKLFF.

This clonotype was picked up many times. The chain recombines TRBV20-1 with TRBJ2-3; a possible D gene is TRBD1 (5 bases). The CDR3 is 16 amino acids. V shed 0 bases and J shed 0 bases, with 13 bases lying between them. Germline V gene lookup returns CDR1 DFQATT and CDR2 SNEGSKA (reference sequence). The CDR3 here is CSARDQRGWSTDTQYF. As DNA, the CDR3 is TGCAGTGCTAGAGATCAAAGGGGATGGAGCACAGATACGCAGTATTTT.

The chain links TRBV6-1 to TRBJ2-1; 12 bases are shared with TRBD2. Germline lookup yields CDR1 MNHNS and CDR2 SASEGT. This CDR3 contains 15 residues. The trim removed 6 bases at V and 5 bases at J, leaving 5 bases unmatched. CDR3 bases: TGTGCCAGCAGGGCGGGACTAGCGGGCCACAATGAGCAGTTCTTC. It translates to CASRAGLAGHNEQFF.

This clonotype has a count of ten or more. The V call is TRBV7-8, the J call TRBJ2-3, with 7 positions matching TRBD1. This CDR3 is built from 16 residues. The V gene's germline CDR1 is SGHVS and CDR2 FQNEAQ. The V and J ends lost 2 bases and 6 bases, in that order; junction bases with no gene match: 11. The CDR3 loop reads CASSLSDGTVGDTQYF. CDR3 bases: TGTGCCAGCAGCTTATCTGACGGGACAGTGGGCGATACGCAGTATTTT.

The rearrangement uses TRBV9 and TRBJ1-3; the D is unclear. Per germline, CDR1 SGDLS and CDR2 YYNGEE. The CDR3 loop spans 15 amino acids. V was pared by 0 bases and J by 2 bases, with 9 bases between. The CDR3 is CASSVEEGTGNTIYF. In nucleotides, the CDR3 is TGTGCCAGCAGCGTAGAAGAAGGGACTGGAAACACCATATATTTT.

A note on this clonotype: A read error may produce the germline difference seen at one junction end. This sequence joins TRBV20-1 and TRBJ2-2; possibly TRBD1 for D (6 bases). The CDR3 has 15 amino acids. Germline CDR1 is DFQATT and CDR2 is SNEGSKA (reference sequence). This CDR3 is CSARDADSYTWELFF. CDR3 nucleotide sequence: TGCAGTGCTAGAGATGCGGACAGTTACACCTGGGAGCTGTTTTTT.

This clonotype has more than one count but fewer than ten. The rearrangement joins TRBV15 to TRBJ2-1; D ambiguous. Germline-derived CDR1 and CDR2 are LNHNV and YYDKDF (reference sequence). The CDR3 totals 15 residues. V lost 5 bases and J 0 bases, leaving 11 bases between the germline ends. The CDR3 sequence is CATSGYRSSYNEQFF. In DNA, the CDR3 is TGTGCCACCAGCGGGTATCGGAGCTCCTACAATGAGCAGTTCTTC.

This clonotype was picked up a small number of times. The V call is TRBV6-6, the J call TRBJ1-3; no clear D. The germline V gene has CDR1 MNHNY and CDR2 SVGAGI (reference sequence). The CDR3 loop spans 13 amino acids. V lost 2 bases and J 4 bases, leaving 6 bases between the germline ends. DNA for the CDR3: TGTGCCAGCAGTTACCCTGAAGGAAACACCATATATTTT. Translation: CASSYPEGNTIYF.

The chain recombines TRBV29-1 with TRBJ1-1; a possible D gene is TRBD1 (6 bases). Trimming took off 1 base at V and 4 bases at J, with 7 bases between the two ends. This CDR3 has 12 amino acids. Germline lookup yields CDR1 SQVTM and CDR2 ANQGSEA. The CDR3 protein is CSVEGQATEAFF. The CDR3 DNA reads TGCAGCGTTGAAGGACAGGCCACTGAAGCTTTCTTT.

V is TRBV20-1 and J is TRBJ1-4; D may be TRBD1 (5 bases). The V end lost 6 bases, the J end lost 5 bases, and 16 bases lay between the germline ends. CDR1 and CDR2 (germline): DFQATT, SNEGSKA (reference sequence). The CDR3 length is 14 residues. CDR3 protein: CSASTGNQNEKLFF. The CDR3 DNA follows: TGCAGTGCGAGTACAGGAAATCAAAATGAAAAACTGTTTTTT.

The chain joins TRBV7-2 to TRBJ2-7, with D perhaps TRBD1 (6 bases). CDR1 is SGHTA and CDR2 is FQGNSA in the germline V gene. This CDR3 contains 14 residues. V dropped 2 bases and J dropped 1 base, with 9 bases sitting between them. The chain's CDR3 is CASSLHRASYEQYF. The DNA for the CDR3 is TGTGCCAGCAGCTTACACAGGGCGTCCTACGAGCAGTACTTC.

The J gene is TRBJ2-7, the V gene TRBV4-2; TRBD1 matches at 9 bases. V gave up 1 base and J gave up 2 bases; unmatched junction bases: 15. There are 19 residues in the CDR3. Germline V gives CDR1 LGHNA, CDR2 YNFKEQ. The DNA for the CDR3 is TGTGCCAGCAGCCAAGTGTGGGGACAGGGAGTTCACATCGCCTACGAGCAGTACTTC. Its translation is CASSQVWGQGVHIAYEQYF.

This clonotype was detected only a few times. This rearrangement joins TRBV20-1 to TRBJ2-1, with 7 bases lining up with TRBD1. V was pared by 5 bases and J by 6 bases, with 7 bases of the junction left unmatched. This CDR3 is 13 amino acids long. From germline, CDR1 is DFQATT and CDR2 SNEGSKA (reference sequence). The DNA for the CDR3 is TGCAGTGCTTTGACAGGGTACCCCAATGAGCAGTTCTTC. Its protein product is CSALTGYPNEQFF.

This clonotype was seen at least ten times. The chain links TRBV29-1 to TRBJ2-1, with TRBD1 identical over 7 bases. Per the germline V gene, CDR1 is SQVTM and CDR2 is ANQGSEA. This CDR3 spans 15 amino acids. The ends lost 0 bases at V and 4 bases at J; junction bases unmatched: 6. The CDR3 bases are TGCAGCGTTGAAGATCCGGGACAGCCTTACAATGAGCAGTTCTTC. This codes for CSVEDPGQPYNEQFF.